The 26 T cell receptor beta chains reported below all come from one sample, sequenced in a study of T cells in women clearing cervical HPV infection. Profiled with immunoSEQ multiplex PCR; TCRdb holds only in-frame clones, not every one. Its clone listing holds 30,000 or so clones. The sequenced material came from blood buffy coat. These receptors originate from a woman between 18 and 75 years old with a cervical HPV16 infection that either progressed to CIN3+ or cleared (not recorded which).

About this clone: The CDR3 goes on 3 residues after the read ends, and that part is filled in from the germline J gene. V usage is TRBV20-1 and J usage is TRBJ2-3; D perhaps matches TRBD2 (5 bases). V lost 3 bases and J lost 6, with 13 bases in between. Germline V gene data show CDR1 as DFQATT and CDR2 as SNEGSKA (reference sequence). This CDR3 region has 13 residues. The part of the CDR3 DNA that was read is TGCAGTGCTAGTTCTCCACCGGGGGATACG. It codes for CSASSPPGDT. The full CDR3 is CSASSPPGDTQYF.

About this clone itself: The missing CDR3 end, 3 residues past where the read stops, is filled in from the germline J gene. This chain uses TRBV19 with TRBJ1-5, with 7 bases aligning to TRBD1. V dropped 7 bases and J dropped 1; count of bases not matched to a gene: 7. The CDR3 totals 15 residues. The V gene's germline CDR1 is LNHDA and CDR2 SQIVND (reference sequence). CDR3 in amino acids: CASTTRDSSNQPQHF. CDR3 DNA, as far as it was read: TGTGCCAGTACGACAAGGGACAGCAGCAATCAGCCC.

The CDR3 loop reads CASSLQGAPTEAFF. The part of the CDR3 DNA that was read is TGTGCCAGCAGCTTACAGGGGGCGCCCACTGAA. The rearrangement uses TRBV7-9 and TRBJ1-1; TRBD1 matches at 8 bases. The CDR3 is cut off 3 residues early in the read; its end comes from the germline J gene. CDR3 length: 14 residues. Germline values: CDR1 SEHNR, CDR2 FQNEAQ (reference sequence). V lost 2 bases and J lost 4; bases outside the gene matches: 3.

With regard to this clone: The CDR3 goes on 3 residues after the read ends, and that part is filled in from the germline J gene. V usage is TRBV18 and J usage is TRBJ1-2, with D possibly matching TRBD1 (6 bases). V was shortened by 2 bases and J by 6 bases, with 7 bases between the two germline ends. CDR3 length equals 12 residues. Germline values: CDR1 KGHSH, CDR2 LQKENI. CDR3: CASSPGGDGYTF. The DNA read from the CDR3 is TGTGCCAGCTCACCAGGGGGCGATGGC.

As for this clone: The sequenced fragment ends 3 residues before the CDR3 boundary, so the rest is inferred from the germline J gene. V usage is TRBV7-9 and J usage is TRBJ1-1; tentatively, D is TRBD1 (6 bases). CDR1 is SEHNR and CDR2 is FQNEAQ in the germline V gene (reference sequence). The CDR3 length is 15 residues. CDR3 bases read: TGTGCCAGCAGCTTTAACAGGGCTTTCGGGAACGAG. Protein sequence: CASSFNRAFGNE. Given in full, the CDR3 is CASSFNRAFGNEAFF.

Concerning this clone itself: The read ends 3 residues before the CDR3 terminus; that terminus is restored from the germline J gene. This sequence joins TRBV20-1 and TRBJ2-7; TRBD2 matches 9 bases. Germline V lookup: CDR1 DFQATT, CDR2 SNEGSKA (reference sequence). The V gene end was trimmed by 0 bases and the J gene end by 0 bases; junction bases not matched to a gene: 9. This CDR3 has 17 residues. The CDR3 protein is CSAREFKRGVSSYEQYF. The DNA read from the CDR3 is TGCAGTGCTAGAGAATTCAAGCGGGGGGTGAGCTCCTACGAG.

To note about this clone: Read data end 3 residues before the CDR3 end; the end is taken from the germline J gene. V is TRBV5-6 and J is TRBJ1-2, with a tentative D call TRBD1 (5 bases). Trimming removed 4 bases at V and 7 bases at J, with 11 bases between. This CDR3 comprises 12 residues. Germline-derived CDR1 and CDR2 are SGHDT and YYEEEE. The CDR3 bases that were read are TGTGCCAGCAGCCCTGGGGGGTCTGGC. This codes for CASSPGGSG. The CDR3 as a whole reads CASSPGGSGYTF.

With respect to this clone: Sequencing ends 3 residues short of the CDR3 end; the germline J gene provides the rest. V and J are TRBV7-9 and TRBJ2-7; tentatively, D is TRBD2 (6 bases). V was trimmed by 4 bases and J by 5 bases, leaving 12 bases between them. CDR1 and CDR2 (germline): SEHNR, FQNEAQ (reference sequence). CDR3 length: 13 amino acids. The sequenced part of the CDR3 DNA is TGTGCCAGCAGCTCGACTAGGGGAGACGAG. This sequence encodes CASSSTRGDE. The complete CDR3 reads CASSSTRGDEQYF.

Comments on this clone: Sequencing ends 3 residues short of the CDR3 end; the germline J gene provides the rest. V and J are TRBV5-4 and TRBJ1-1; the match to TRBD1 covers 7 bases. CDR3 length equals 14 residues. CDR1 is SGHNT and CDR2 is YYREEE in the germline V gene (reference sequence). Trimming cost V 4 bases and J 2 bases; bases outside gene matches: 5. The CDR3 DNA, read in part, is TGTGCCAGCAGCGCCGGGACAGCAAACACTGAA. Encoded protein: CASSAGTANTE. The CDR3, in full, reads CASSAGTANTEAFF.

With regard to this clone: The read finishes 3 residues shy of the CDR3 end, and the germline J gene is used to complete it. J is TRBJ2-2 and V is TRBV7-9, with TRBD1 matching over 7 bases. This CDR3 contains 12 residues. Germline CDR1 and CDR2: SEHNR and FQNEAQ (reference sequence). The CDR3 loop reads CASSLETGPLFF. The covered CDR3 bases are TGTGCCAGCAGCTTAGAGACAGGGCCG. The full variable domain, its missing parts supplied by reference TRBV7-9 and TRBJ2-2, is DTGVSQNPRHKITKRGQNVTFRCDPISEHNRLYWYRQTLGQGPEFLTYFQNEAQLEKSRLLSDRFSAERPKGSFSTLEIQRTEQGDSAMYLCASSLETGPLFFGEGSRLTVL.

Notes on this clone: The read falls 3 residues short of the CDR3 end, and the missing part is taken from the germline J gene. The chain is built from TRBV5-1 and TRBJ2-2, with 7 bases aligning to TRBD1. The germline V gene has CDR1 SGHRS and CDR2 YFSETQ. CDR3 length: 15 amino acids. The CDR3 loop is CASSLTGQNNSPLFF. The part of the CDR3 DNA that was read is TGCGCCAGCAGCTTGACGGGACAGAATAATTCACCG.

The part of the CDR3 DNA that was read is TGTGCCAGCAGCCAGACTAGCGCTCAAGAGACC. This translates into CASSQTSAQET. The full CDR3 sequence reads CASSQTSAQETQYF. The rearrangement uses TRBV7-9 and TRBJ2-5, with 8 bases identical to TRBD2. The read ends 3 residues before the CDR3 terminus; that terminus is restored from the germline J gene. After removal of 5 bases from V and 2 bases from J, the junction contained 4 bases not matched to a gene. The germline gives CDR1 SEHNR, CDR2 FQNEAQ (reference sequence). This CDR3 has 14 amino acids.

With respect to this clone: The read ends 3 residues shy of where the CDR3 ends; the end is completed using the germline J gene. The chain joins TRBV11-1 to TRBJ1-1, with D tentatively TRBD1 (5 bases). The germline CDR1 and CDR2 sequences are SGHAT and FQDESV (reference sequence). The V gene lost 5 bases and the J gene lost 5 bases, with 15 bases spanning the gap. This CDR3 has 14 amino acids. Incomplete CDR3 DNA: TGTGCCAGCAGCCCCCCAGCAGGGAGGACTGAA. This codes for CASSPPAGRTE. The CDR3 reads in full as CASSPPAGRTEAFF.

Notes on this clone: The read terminates 3 residues before the CDR3 end, so the remaining end is supplied by the germline J gene. The V call is TRBV30, the J call TRBJ2-5, with 12 bases that match TRBD2. The length of the CDR3 is 16 residues. Germline assignment: CDR1 GTSNPN and CDR2 SVGIG (reference sequence). V lost 1 base and J lost 5; bases outside the gene matches: 8. The part of the CDR3 DNA that was read is TGTGCCTGGAGTGGCAGACTAGCGGGAGTTTGGGAGACC. This sequence encodes CAWSGRLAGVWET. The CDR3 in its entirety is CAWSGRLAGVWETQYF.

Comment on this clone: Sequencing ends 3 residues short of the CDR3 end; the germline J gene provides the rest. The sample carries other DNA sequences with the same CDR3. The chain is built from TRBV7-2 and TRBJ2-7; tentatively, D is TRBD2 (6 bases). The V gene lost 5 bases and the J gene lost 6 bases, with 20 bases spanning the gap. The CDR3 runs 15 residues. The germline V gene has CDR1 SGHTA and CDR2 FQGNSA. Partial CDR3 DNA: TGTGCCAGCAGCGGCCGCGGGGATCCGTATCGCGAG. Its translation is CASSGRGDPYRE. The entire CDR3 sequence reads CASSGRGDPYREQYF.

Incomplete CDR3 DNA: TGTGCCAGCAGTGACAGGGGGACGACCTACAATGAC. This translates into CASSDRGTTYND. The whole CDR3 sequence reads CASSDRGTTYNDYTF. The chain is built from TRBV6-2 or TRBV6-3 and TRBJ1-2; 9 bases align to TRBD1. The sequence runs out 3 residues before the end of the CDR3; the remainder is reconstructed from the germline J gene. Germline loops: CDR1 MNHEY, CDR2 SVGEGT. This CDR3 spans 15 amino acids.

CDR3 region: CASSPHDRVNTEAFF. CDR3 DNA (partial): TGCGCCAGCAGCCCTCACGACAGGGTTAACACTGAA. The V and J genes are TRBV5-1 and TRBJ1-1, with 7 bases fitting TRBD1. The CDR3 is cut off 3 residues early in the read; its end comes from the germline J gene. The CDR3 is made up of 15 amino acids. Germline V gives CDR1 SGHRS, CDR2 YFSETQ. The V gene end was trimmed by 4 bases and the J gene end by 2 bases; junction bases not matched to a gene: 8.

About this clone itself: The CDR3 end lies 3 residues beyond the end of the read and is filled in from the germline J gene. The chain links TRBV11-3 to TRBJ2-2; D might be TRBD2 (5 bases). Trimming shortened V by 4 bases and J by 8 bases, and 11 bases separated the two germline ends. CDR3 length: 13 residues. CDR1 and CDR2 (germline): SGHNT, YENEEA. CDR3 bases read: TGTGCCAGCAGCTCTCGTAGGACTGGGGAG. Translation gives CASSSRRTGE. The CDR3 in its entirety is CASSSRRTGELFF. The full variable domain, in which reference TRBV11-3 and TRBJ2-2 provide the parts outside the CDR3, is EAGVVQSPRYKIIEKKQPVAFWCNPISGHNTLYWYLQNLGQGPELLIRYENEEAVDDSQLPKDRFSAERLKGVDSTLKIQPAELGDSAVYLCASSSRRTGELFFGEGSRLTVL.

Concerning this clone itself: The sequenced fragment ends 3 residues before the CDR3 boundary, so the rest is inferred from the germline J gene. The V and J genes are TRBV5-1 and TRBJ1-2; D not resolved. Trimming left V 4 bases short and J 4 bases short, with 17 bases between. CDR3 length equals 15 residues. The germline CDR1 and CDR2 sequences are SGHRS and YFSETQ. The CDR3 DNA, read in part, is TGCGCCAGCAGCCCGGAGTTCGGGGTCTTCTATGGC. It codes for CASSPEFGVFYG. In full, the CDR3 is CASSPEFGVFYGYTF. Full variable domain (rest looked up from reference TRBV5-1 and TRBJ1-2): KAGVTQTPRYLIKTRGQQVTLSCSPISGHRSVSWYQQTPGQGLQFLFEYFSETQRNKGNFPGRFSGRQFSNSRSEMNVSTLELGDSALYLCASSPEFGVFYGYTFGSGTRLTVV.

A note on this clone: The read finishes 3 residues shy of the CDR3 end, and the germline J gene is used to complete it. The genes are TRBV6-1 and TRBJ1-2; TRBD1 might be the D (5 bases). Germline V gives CDR1 MNHNS, CDR2 SASEGT. The CDR3 consists of 16 residues. The CDR3 sequence is CASSEALGVAAYDYTF. CDR3 DNA, as far as it was read: TGTGCCAGCAGTGAAGCGCTAGGGGTAGCAGCCTACGAC.

Of note for this clone: The DNA ends 3 residues before the CDR3 does, and the rest of the CDR3 is filled in from the germline J gene. This chain uses TRBV20-1 with TRBJ2-2; tentatively, D is TRBD2 (7 bases). This CDR3 is 13 amino acids long. CDR1 and CDR2 from the germline V gene are DFQATT and SNEGSKA (reference sequence). CDR3: CSASQGRDEKLFF. The CDR3 bases that were read are TGCAGTGCTAGTCAGGGGAGGGATGAAAAG.

Comments on this clone: From the germline J gene comes the end of the CDR3, since the read stops 3 residues before it. The gene calls are TRBV24-1 and TRBJ2-6; no definite D call. Trimming pared 0 bases from V and 4 bases from J, leaving 6 bases between. This CDR3 region has 15 residues. Per germline, CDR1 KGHDR and CDR2 SFDVKD. The CDR3 DNA, read in part, is TGTGCCACCAGTGATTTGTGTGGCGGGGCCAACGTC. Translating it yields CATSDLCGGANV. The whole CDR3 sequence reads CATSDLCGGANVLTF.

Regarding this clone: Read coverage stops 3 residues before the CDR3 terminus; the germline J gene supplies the remainder. The chain has TRBV18 and TRBJ1-6, with 7 bases lining up with TRBD1. Germline V gene data show CDR1 as KGHSH and CDR2 as LQKENI. Trimming at V came to 3 bases and at J to 4 bases, leaving 9 bases not matched to a gene. This CDR3 has 17 amino acids. The CDR3: CASSPNPYRGYNSPLHF. CDR3 bases read: TGTGCCAGCTCACCTAACCCGTACAGGGGATATAATTCACCC. The entire variable domain, with the rest obtained from reference TRBV18 and TRBJ1-6, is as follows: NAGVMQNPRHLVRRRGQEARLRCSPMKGHSHVYWYRQLPEEGLKFMVYLQKENIIDESGMPKERFSAEFPKEGPSILRIQQVVRGDSAAYFCASSPNPYRGYNSPLHFGNGTRLTVT.

In the case of this clone: The CDR3 is cut off 3 residues early in the read; its end comes from the germline J gene. V usage is TRBV20-1 and J usage is TRBJ2-2, with 7 bases fitting TRBD1. Germline V gene data show CDR1 as DFQATT and CDR2 as SNEGSKA (reference sequence). The length of the CDR3 is 16 residues. CDR3 region: CSARVGQSNLNSPLFF. The DNA read from the CDR3 is TGCAGTGCTAGAGTGGGACAGTCAAACCTTAATTCACCG.

Concerning this clone itself: Read coverage stops 3 residues before the CDR3 terminus; the germline J gene supplies the remainder. The chain uses TRBV7-9 and TRBJ2-7; the match to TRBD2 covers 10 bases. Germline loops: CDR1 SEHNR, CDR2 FQNEAQ (reference sequence). J was trimmed by 1 base and V by 6 bases; bases with no gene match: 3. The CDR3 totals 14 residues. The sequenced CDR3 bases are TGTGCCAGCAGGGGGACTAGCGCTTCCTACGAG. The encoded protein is CASRGTSASYE. The full CDR3 protein reads CASRGTSASYEQYF.

For this clone: The observed sequence ends 3 residues before the CDR3 terminus, with the missing tail filled in from the germline J gene. The rearrangement joins TRBV7-9 to TRBJ2-7; D might be TRBD1 (6 bases). The germline gives CDR1 SEHNR, CDR2 FQNEAQ (reference sequence). This CDR3 comprises 13 residues. Trimming took 5 bases from V and 3 from J, leaving 11 bases between them. The CDR3 is CASSETGNYEQYF. CDR3 DNA (partial): TGTGCCAGCAGCGAGACAGGTAACTACGAG. The variable domain in full, completed from reference TRBV7-9 and TRBJ2-7, reads DTGVSQNPRHKITKRGQNVTFRCDPISEHNRLYWYRQTLGQGPEFLTYFQNEAQLEKSRLLSDRFSAERPKGSFSTLEIQRTEQGDSAMYLCASSETGNYEQYFGPGTRLTVT.